Below are 24 T cell receptor beta chains sequenced from a single sample in a study of spatial heterogeneity in lung cancer. Time point reported: sample taken at primary tumor resection. No cell sorting; template was whole RNA from tumor, lung tissue or PBMC. One entry per CDR3 protein results from TCRdb running MiXCR on the 5' RACE reads. This table holds about 26,000 distinct CDR3 sequences, 10% to 15% found once. The sample in question was PBMCs, obtained at surgery. The source of these receptors is a female donor with early-stage non-small cell lung cancer.

The V gene is TRBV5-4, the J gene TRBJ1-6; 8 bases line up with TRBD1. CDR3 size: 17 residues. V trimming: 0 bases; J trimming: 5 bases; junction bases outside the gene matches: 7. Per the germline V gene, CDR1 is SGHNT and CDR2 is YYREEE (reference sequence). The CDR3: CASSLGQGLQNNSPLHF. CDR3 in DNA: TGTGCCAGCAGCTTGGGACAGGGGCTACAAAATAATTCACCCCTCCACTTT.

This clonotype was seen at least ten times. This chain links TRBV11-1 with TRBJ2-3; possibly TRBD1 for D (6 bases). The CDR3 has 15 amino acids. Germline V CDR1 and CDR2: SGHAT, FQDESV (reference sequence). The V end lost 0 bases, the J end lost 3 bases, and 10 bases lay between the germline ends. The DNA of the CDR3 is TGTGCCAGCAGCTTAGCTGGGCAGGGGACAGATACGCAGTATTTT. Translating it yields CASSLAGQGTDTQYF.

The gene calls are TRBV12-3 or TRBV12-4 and TRBJ2-5, with unresolved D. Trimming shortened V by 5 bases and J by 2 bases, and 9 bases separated the two germline ends. The CDR3 runs to 13 residues. CDR3 loop: CASSPGRQETQYF. The CDR3 bases are TGTGCCAGCAGTCCTGGCAGGCAAGAGACCCAGTACTTC.

This clonotype was recorded many times. The chain uses TRBV6-1 and TRBJ2-7, with D possibly matching TRBD2 (5 bases). Germline V lookup: CDR1 MNHNS, CDR2 SASEGT. The V and J ends lost 4 bases and 1 base respectively, with 8 bases between them. The CDR3 has 13 amino acids. CDR3 in amino acids: CASSVRVSYEQYF. The CDR3 DNA follows: TGTGCCAGCAGTGTGCGGGTATCCTACGAGCAGTACTTC.

V and J are TRBV7-2 and TRBJ2-7; D is undetermined. Trimming shortened V by 5 bases and J by 2 bases, and 13 bases separated the two germline ends. Germline lookup yields CDR1 SGHTA and CDR2 FQGNSA. The CDR3 has 14 amino acids. CDR3 protein: CASSVGGSAYEQYF. DNA of the CDR3: TGTGCCAGCAGCGTTGGTGGTTCCGCCTACGAGCAGTACTTC.

This clonotype was observed many times. The chain carries TRBV6-5 and TRBJ1-6, with D maybe TRBD1 (5 bases). With 6 bases removed from V and 7 bases from J, the gap between germline ends came to 10 bases. Germline V gene sequence: CDR1 MNHEY, CDR2 SVGAGI. This CDR3 region has 13 residues. In DNA form, the CDR3 reads TGTGCCAGCAGAGGGGCCAGAAATTCACCCCTCCACTTT. Amino acid sequence: CASRGARNSPLHF.

This clonotype was detected many times. The rearrangement uses TRBV13 and TRBJ1-6; D is perhaps TRBD1 (5 bases). The germline gives CDR1 PRHDT, CDR2 FYEKMQ (reference sequence). This CDR3 comprises 14 residues. V lost 3 bases, J lost 10 bases, and 13 bases lay in between. The CDR3 nucleotides read TGTGCCAGCAGCTTCTGGCGGGCAGGGTCACCCCTCCACTTT. It translates to CASSFWRAGSPLHF.

This clonotype was counted ten times or more. V usage is TRBV5-7 and J usage is TRBJ2-7; TRBD2 might be the D (5 bases). TRBV5-7 is an ORF, and what it does is uncertain. The ends were cut back, 6 bases at V and 3 bases at J, with 16 bases in the middle. The CDR3 length is 14 residues. DNA of the CDR3: TGTGCCAGCAAAGAGGGCCCGGGGAACTACGAGCAGTACGTC. It translates to CASKEGPGNYEQYV.

This clonotype has at least ten counts. This sequence joins TRBV12-3 or TRBV12-4 and TRBJ1-2, with 7 bases matching TRBD1. Unmatched junction bases numbered 9, after V lost 6 bases and J lost 2 bases. CDR3 size: 15 residues. CDR3 sequence (DNA): TGTGCCAGCAGCCTAGGGCGGGACAGCAACTATGGCTACACCTTC. This sequence encodes CASSLGRDSNYGYTF.

The chain links TRBV30 to TRBJ2-1, with D tentatively TRBD2 (5 bases). CDR3 length equals 12 residues. Germline V gives CDR1 GTSNPN, CDR2 SVGIG (reference sequence). V lost 1 base and J 5 bases, leaving 6 bases between the germline ends. The CDR3 reads CAWSAGNNEQFF. The CDR3 DNA reads as TGTGCCTGGAGTGCCGGGAACAATGAGCAGTTCTTC.

Turning to this clonotype: This CDR3 is missing its conserved last phenylalanine or tryptophan, likely due to a read error. The V call is TRBV20-1, the J call TRBJ2-7; tentative D call: TRBD2 (5 bases). V was shortened by 0 bases and J by 7 bases, with 22 bases between the two germline ends. The CDR3 contains 16 residues. CDR1 is DFQATT and CDR2 is SNEGSKA in the germline V gene (reference sequence). The CDR3 DNA reads as TGCAGTGCTAGAGATCCGAGGAAAACTAGTCTAGGGGAGCAGTACCTC. It specifies CSARDPRKTSLGEQYL.

The chain recombines TRBV28 with TRBJ2-5; either TRBD1 or TRBD2 may fit D (5 bases each). This CDR3 comprises 14 residues. Germline V CDR1 and CDR2: MDHEN, SYDVKM. V was clipped by 5 bases and J by 5 bases, with 15 bases between them. The CDR3: CASSGIGGLETQYF. The CDR3 nucleotides read TGTGCCAGCAGTGGAATTGGGGGTTTGGAGACCCAGTACTTC.

This clonotype was recorded at least ten times. The gene calls are TRBV20-1 and TRBJ1-1; D is undetermined. The CDR3 runs 12 residues. The germline V and J ends were trimmed by 6 bases and 0 bases, with 8 bases remaining between them. The germline V gene has CDR1 DFQATT and CDR2 SNEGSKA (reference sequence). The CDR3 sequence is CSAGRLNTEAFF. CDR3 nucleotide sequence: TGCAGTGCCGGACGGCTGAACACTGAAGCTTTCTTT.

This chain links TRBV28 with TRBJ2-7, with D perhaps matching TRBD1 (6 bases). This CDR3 is 14 amino acids long. V shed 7 bases and J shed 3 bases, with 16 bases lying between them. Germline loops: CDR1 MDHEN, CDR2 SYDVKM. The CDR3 region is CASTPGQPGYEQYF. The CDR3 nucleotides read TGTGCCAGCACCCCGGGACAACCGGGCTACGAGCAGTACTTC. The full variable domain, in which reference TRBV28 and TRBJ2-7 provide the parts outside the CDR3, is DVKVTQSSRYLVKRTGEKVFLECVQDMDHENMFWYRQDPGLGLRLIYFSYDVKMKEKGDIPEGYSVSREKKERFSLILESASTNQTSMYLCASTPGQPGYEQYFGPGTRLTVT.

This clonotype was observed a few times. The V gene is TRBV20-1, the J gene TRBJ2-3; D is unclear. Trimming removed 6 bases at V and 0 bases at J, with 10 bases between. The CDR3 runs 13 residues. Germline V CDR1 and CDR2: DFQATT, SNEGSKA (reference sequence). The CDR3: CSAPTTSTDTQYF. The CDR3 DNA sequence: TGCAGTGCGCCGACAACTAGCACAGATACGCAGTATTTT.

This clonotype was counted ten times or more. This chain connects TRBV5-5 to TRBJ1-5; the D is unclear. The germline V and J ends were trimmed by 4 bases and 7 bases, with 9 bases remaining between them. The CDR3 is made up of 12 amino acids. Germline CDR1 is SGHKS and CDR2 is YYEKEE (reference sequence). CDR3 residues: CASSHLDQPQHF. CDR3 in DNA: TGTGCCAGCAGCCACTTGGACCAGCCCCAGCATTTT.

This rearrangement joins TRBV7-2 to TRBJ2-3; TRBD2 agrees at 8 bases. V was clipped by 1 base and J by 1 base; unmatched bases: 1. This CDR3 has 15 amino acids. From germline, CDR1 is SGHTA and CDR2 FQGNSA. In nucleotides, the CDR3 is TGTGCCAGCAGCTTAGGAGCGGGAGGCACAGATACGCAGTATTTT. It is translated as CASSLGAGGTDTQYF.

This clonotype was recorded many times. V usage is TRBV7-2 and J usage is TRBJ2-7; D remains ambiguous. Germline CDR1 is SGHTA and CDR2 is FQGNSA. The CDR3 contains 14 residues. V shed 3 bases and J shed 2 bases, with 11 bases lying between them. CDR3 DNA: TGTGCCAGCAGCTTCTGGACGGGCCCCTACGAGCAGTACTTC. It specifies CASSFWTGPYEQYF.

The sample holds many counts of this clonotype. The chain has TRBV7-2 and TRBJ2-5; possibly TRBD1 for D (6 bases). In germline, CDR1 is SGHTA, CDR2 FQGNSA. The CDR3 covers 14 residues. V lost 4 bases to trimming and J lost 6 bases, with 15 bases between them. CDR3 region: CASSSEVQGKTQYF. DNA of the CDR3: TGTGCCAGCAGCTCCGAGGTCCAGGGGAAGACCCAGTACTTC.

This clonotype appeared many times. The V and J genes are TRBV7-3 and TRBJ1-1; D is unresolved. CDR1 is SGHTA, CDR2 FQGTGA, per germline. The CDR3 extends over 14 amino acids. The V gene lost 1 base and the J gene lost 0 bases, with 6 bases spanning the gap. The CDR3 region has the DNA TGTGCCAGCAGCTTAAATAGTATGAACACTGAAGCTTTCTTT. Translation gives CASSLNSMNTEAFF.

This clonotype has only a few counts. The gene calls are TRBV12-3 or TRBV12-4 and TRBJ2-2; D gene unclear. The CDR3 contains 15 residues. V lost 2 bases and J lost 3, with 10 bases in between. The DNA for the CDR3 is TGTGCCAGCAGTTTAAAGGGTGTTGACACCGGGGAGCTGTTTTTT. It encodes CASSLKGVDTGELFF.

The table lists this clonotype with many counts. This chain connects TRBV6-5 to TRBJ1-5, with D uncertain. The CDR3 totals 13 residues. Germline V gene lookup returns CDR1 MNHEY and CDR2 SVGAGI. V was trimmed by 2 bases and J by 4 bases, leaving 6 bases between them. In DNA form, the CDR3 reads TGTGCCAGCAGTTACAAACAAAATCAGCCCCAGCATTTT. Its protein product is CASSYKQNQPQHF.

This clonotype was recorded many times. This chain connects TRBV5-1 to TRBJ2-5, with D possibly matching TRBD2 (5 bases). V lost 4 bases and J lost 1, with 14 bases in between. The CDR3 sequence is 15 residues long. Germline CDR1 SGHRS, CDR2 YFSETQ. The CDR3: CASSLDGRAQETQYF. CDR3 sequence (DNA): TGCGCCAGCAGCCTGGATGGGCGGGCCCAAGAGACCCAGTACTTC.

This clonotype has at least ten counts. This chain links TRBV20-1 with TRBJ1-6, with 7 bases matching TRBD1. Trimming took 5 bases from V and 0 from J; bases not matched to a gene: 13. Germline V gene sequence: CDR1 DFQATT, CDR2 SNEGSKA (reference sequence). CDR3 length: 18 residues. This CDR3 reads CSADTRQGNSSYNSPLHF. The CDR3 coding sequence is TGCAGTGCTGATACCCGACAGGGAAATAGCTCCTATAATTCACCCCTCCACTTT.